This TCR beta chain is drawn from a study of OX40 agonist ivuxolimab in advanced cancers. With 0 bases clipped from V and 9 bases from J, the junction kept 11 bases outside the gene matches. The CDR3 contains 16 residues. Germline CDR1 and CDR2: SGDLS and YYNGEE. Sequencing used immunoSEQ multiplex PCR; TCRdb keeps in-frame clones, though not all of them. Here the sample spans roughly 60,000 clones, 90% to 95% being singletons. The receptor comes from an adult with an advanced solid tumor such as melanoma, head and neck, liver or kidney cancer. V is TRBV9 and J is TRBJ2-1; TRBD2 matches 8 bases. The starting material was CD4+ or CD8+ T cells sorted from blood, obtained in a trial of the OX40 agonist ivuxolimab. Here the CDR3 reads CASSVASSGGAGEQFF. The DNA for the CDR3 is TGTGCCAGCAGCGTAGCTTCATCCGGGGGGGCCGGTGAGCAGTTCTTC.